The 13 T cell receptor beta chains below come from one sample, sequenced in a study of blood T cell repertoires in COVID-19. Method: immunoSEQ multiplex PCR; TCRdb's copy keeps in-frame clones and lacks some. The sample includes about 130,000 clones, under 85% seen only once; the top ten take about 9.6%. Material: peripheral blood. The receptors stem from a man aged 35-49 years with active or convalescent COVID-19.

The chain carries TRBV28 and TRBJ2-2, with 7 bases matching TRBD1. The CDR3 covers 14 residues. The V segment lost 5 bases and the J segment 4 bases; nucleotides outside the gene matches: 4. Germline V lookup: CDR1 MDHEN, CDR2 SYDVKM. CDR3 nucleotides: TGTGCCAGCAGTAGTGGGACAGTCACCGGGGAGCTGTTTTTT. Amino acids: CASSSGTVTGELFF.

This sequence joins TRBV7-2 and TRBJ1-2; TRBD1 might be the D (5 bases). The CDR3 runs 12 residues. Germline V gives CDR1 SGHTA, CDR2 FQGNSA. Between the trimmed V and J ends, which lost 4 bases and 5 bases, there was a span of 8 bases. The CDR3 DNA reads TGTGCCAGCAGCTCCCAGGGTTATGGCTACACCTTC. Amino acid sequence: CASSSQGYGYTF. Full variable domain (remainder filled in from reference TRBV7-2 and TRBJ1-2): GAGVSQSPSNKVTEKGKDVELRCDPISGHTALYWYRQSLGQGLEFLIYFQGNSAPDKSGLPSDRFSAERTGGSVSTLTIQRTQQEDSAVYLCASSSQGYGYTFGSGTRLTVV.

The chain joins TRBV19 to TRBJ1-2, with TRBD1 matching over 8 bases. The CDR3 contains 15 residues. CDR1 is LNHDA and CDR2 is SQIVND in the germline V gene (reference sequence). J was trimmed by 5 bases and V by 9 bases; bases with no gene match: 14. For the CDR3, the DNA is TGTGCCAGCCTCAGGGGGCCCAATCCGAATTATGGCTACACCTTC. It is translated as CASLRGPNPNYGYTF.

V gene TRBV19 combines with J gene TRBJ1-5; TRBD1 matches at 9 bases. The CDR3 spans 17 residues. V shed 4 bases, J shed 4 bases, and the junction held 11 bases outside the gene matches. Germline V gene lookup returns CDR1 LNHDA and CDR2 SQIVND (reference sequence). CDR3 loop: CASSTTGTGSLNQPQHF. The CDR3 DNA reads TGTGCCAGTAGTACTACCGGGACAGGGTCCTTAAATCAGCCCCAGCATTTT.

Many counts were recorded for this clone. The genes are TRBV29-1 and TRBJ1-1; D is ambiguous. The CDR3 length is 14 residues. CDR1 is SQVTM, CDR2 ANQGSEA, per germline. V was shortened by 2 bases and J by 7 bases, with 17 bases between the two germline ends. The CDR3 nucleotides are TGCAGCGTTGAAAGAGGAATCGGGGTGAGTGAAGCTTTCTTT. Its translation is CSVERGIGVSEAFF. Full variable domain (remainder filled in from reference TRBV29-1 and TRBJ1-1): SAVISQKPSRDICQRGTSLTIQCQVDSQVTMMFWYRQQPGQSLTLIATANQGSEATYESGFVIDKFPISRPNLTFSTLTVSNMSPEDSSIYLCSVERGIGVSEAFFGQGTRLTVV.

V and J are TRBV7-7 and TRBJ1-1; D not certain. There are 14 residues in the CDR3. With 2 bases removed from V and 1 base from J, the gap between germline ends came to 8 bases. CDR1 and CDR2 from the germline V gene are SSHAT and FNYEAQ (reference sequence). The CDR3 is CASSLHRGNTEAFF. In nucleotides, the CDR3 is TGTGCCAGCAGCTTACATCGGGGGAACACTGAAGCTTTCTTT.

In its sample, this clone was seen a few times. The chain has TRBV5-5 and TRBJ2-1; 9 bases fit TRBD2. With 5 bases clipped from V and 2 bases from J, the junction kept 2 bases outside the gene matches. The CDR3 covers 14 residues. Germline lookup yields CDR1 SGHKS and CDR2 YYEKEE (reference sequence). This chain's CDR3 is CASSSGGTYNEQFF. For the CDR3, the DNA is TGTGCCAGCAGTAGCGGGGGCACCTACAATGAGCAGTTCTTC.

J is TRBJ2-1 and V is TRBV7-3; perhaps TRBD2 as D (6 bases). This CDR3 region has 13 residues. Trimming left V 5 bases short and J 10 bases short, with 15 bases between. Germline CDR1 is SGHTA and CDR2 is FQGTGA. The CDR3 DNA reads TGTGCCAGCAGCCCCCAGGAGGGGAGGGAGCAGTTCTTC. Encoded protein: CASSPQEGREQFF.

This chain uses TRBV30 with TRBJ1-6; D unresolved. The V and J ends lost 5 bases and 2 bases respectively, with 13 bases between them. Germline CDR1 is GTSNPN and CDR2 is SVGIG (reference sequence). CDR3 length equals 15 residues. This chain's CDR3 is CAWGSGETYNSPLHF. CDR3 nucleotides: TGTGCCTGGGGGAGCGGCGAGACCTATAATTCACCCCTCCACTTT.

The chain employs TRBV3-1 (or the pseudogene TRBV3-2) and TRBJ2-6, with a tentative D call TRBD1 (5 bases). The CDR3 spans 15 residues. Per germline, CDR1 LGHDT and CDR2 YNNKEL (reference sequence). V lost 4 bases to trimming and J lost 1 base, with 8 bases between them. The CDR3 reads CASSLRTSGANVLTF. The CDR3 nucleotides are TGTGCCAGCAGCCTTCGGACATCTGGGGCCAACGTCCTGACTTTC.

The genes are TRBV7-2 and TRBJ1-6; possible D gene TRBD1, 5 bases. Germline V CDR1 and CDR2: SGHTA, FQGNSA. V dropped 7 bases and J dropped 6 bases, with 13 bases sitting between them. This CDR3 is built from 14 residues. CDR3 in amino acids: CASTWTNLNSPLHF. The CDR3 bases are TGTGCCAGCACCTGGACAAACCTTAATTCACCCCTCCACTTT.

This clone was picked up one time. This chain connects TRBV5-4 to TRBJ1-6; 9 positions agree with TRBD1. CDR3 size: 15 residues. V was clipped by 4 bases and J by 6 bases; unmatched bases: 5. Germline V CDR1 and CDR2: SGHNT, YYREEE (reference sequence). Written as DNA, the CDR3 is TGTGCCAGCAGCCTGGGACAGGGAGGTAATTCACCCCTCCACTTT. It yields the protein CASSLGQGGNSPLHF.

The J gene is TRBJ1-3, the V gene TRBV9; possibly TRBD1 for D (6 bases). Germline V CDR1 and CDR2: SGDLS, YYNGEE. CDR3 length: 15 amino acids. Trimming shortened V by 0 bases and J by 9 bases, and 16 bases separated the two germline ends. The DNA of the CDR3 is TGTGCCAGCAGCGTAGGTCGGGAAGGGGGTACCACCATATATTTT. This encodes CASSVGREGGTTIYF.